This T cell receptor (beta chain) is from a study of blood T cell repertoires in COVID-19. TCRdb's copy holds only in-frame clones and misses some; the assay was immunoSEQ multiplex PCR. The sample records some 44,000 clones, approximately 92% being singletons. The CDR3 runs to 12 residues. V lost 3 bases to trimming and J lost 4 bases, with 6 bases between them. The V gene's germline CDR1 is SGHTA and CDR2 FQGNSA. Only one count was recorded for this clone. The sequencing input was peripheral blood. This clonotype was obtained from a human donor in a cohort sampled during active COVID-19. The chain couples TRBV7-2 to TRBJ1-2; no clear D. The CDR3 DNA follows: TGTGCCAGCAGCTTCTCCTCCTATGGCTACACCTTC. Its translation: CASSFSSYGYTF.